This TCR beta chain was recorded in a study of T cells after yellow fever vaccination. The overall study: Any fraction with a low cell number was prepared using SMART-Seq v4 Ultra Low Input.

This CDR3 comprises 14 residues. Trimming shortened V by 3 bases and J by 10 bases, and 16 bases separated the two germline ends. Overall study findings and caveats: Primary-vaccination clones mostly resurfaced post-booster (more than 95% CD4, 75% to 90% CD8). Contamination by abundant bulk-population clonotypes could be present in FACS-sorted repertoires. The secondary response showed a weaker magnitude and a faster peak, day 5 versus 15.

Worth noting for this clonotype: Its cognate antigen is unknown.

One entry per CDR3 protein results from TCRdb running MiXCR on the 5' RACE reads. Of about 220,000 distinct CDR3 sequences listed, 3% to 3.5% are singletons. This clonotype originated in a young man who received the YFV17D yellow fever vaccine. V gene TRBV12-3 or TRBV12-4 combines with J gene TRBJ2-1; D unresolved. Sequenced material: CD4+ T cells sorted from PBMCs, taken 10 days after the yellow fever booster vaccination. DNA for the CDR3: TGTGCCAGCAGTTTTACGGACCACACAGAGGAGCAGTTCTTC. Amino acids: CASSFTDHTEEQFF.